A selection of T cell receptor beta chains follows, all from one sample in a study of T cell responses to AZD1222 COVID-19 vaccine. Assay used: immunoSEQ multiplex PCR; TCRdb lists only in-frame clones, some missing. The table lists approximately 180,000 clones, around 89% of them singletons. Source: peripheral blood, taken 28 days after the second AZD1222 dose. The receptor source for this set is an adult who received the AZD1222 COVID-19 vaccine. Both conserved end residues are part of each CDR3. D genes are given only for firm matches. Clone size is given for some rows only: seen once, a few or many times, or a class if the clone is expanded.

D,size,J,V,DNA,CDR3
.,.,TRBJ2-5,TRBV7-2,TGTGCCAGCAGTTCCCTCGTGGAAGGACAGACCCAGTACTTC,CASSSLVEGQTQYF
TRBD2,once,TRBJ2-3,TRBV11-3,TGTGCCAGCACAACAGGGACTAGCGAGACAGATACGCAGTATTTT,CASTTGTSETDTQYF
.,.,TRBJ1-1,TRBV20-1,TGCAGTGCTAGTAGGTTGCAGGGCTACACTGAAGCTTTCTTT,CSASRLQGYTEAFF
TRBD2,.,TRBJ2-7,TRBV19,TGTGCCAGTAGATCTTTGACTAGCGGGACGGGTGACGAGCAGTACTTC,CASRSLTSGTGDEQYF
.,.,TRBJ1-2,TRBV20-1,TGCAGTGCTGGGGGCCGCTATGGCTACACCTTC,CSAGGRYGYTF
TRBD1,.,TRBJ1-2,TRBV9,TGTGCCAGCAGCGTAGGTAAAGGGGGCAGCTATGGCTACACCTTC,CASSVGKGGSYGYTF
.,.,TRBJ2-1,TRBV3-1/TRBV3-2,TGTGCCAGCAGCCTCCGAGGGGTGGGGATCCTCGGATACAATGAGCAGTTCTTC,CASSLRGVGILGYNEQFF
.,.,TRBJ1-1,TRBV6-5,TGTGCCAGCAGTTACTCCTGGTCGAACACTGAAGCTTTCTTT,CASSYSWSNTEAFF
.,once,TRBJ1-3,TRBV6-5,TGTGCCAGCAGTTACCGGGGGGGCGCTGGGTCCTCCACCATATATTTT,CASSYRGGAGSSTIYF
.,.,TRBJ2-3,TRBV30,TGTGCCTGGAGTGTGGAACGGGGAAGCACAGATACGCAGTATTTT,CAWSVERGSTDTQYF
TRBD2,many,TRBJ2-2,TRBV15,TGTGCCACCAGCAGAGATGCGGGAGCCAGGGTCGGGGAGCTGTTTTTT,CATSRDAGARVGELFF
.,.,TRBJ2-7,TRBV7-8,TGTGCCAGCAGCAGTCGTGGAGGCTACGAGCAGTACTTC,CASSSRGGYEQYF
.,.,TRBJ2-7,TRBV6-5,TGTGCCAGCACGGGCCAGGGCAGACAAGAGCAGTACTTC,CASTGQGRQEQYF
.,.,TRBJ1-2,TRBV20-1,TGCAGTGCTAGTGACGGCTACACCTTC,CSASDGYTF
.,.,TRBJ1-5,TRBV5-6,TGTGCCAGCAGCTTGGGGTTCAGGGGCAATCAGCCCCAGCATTTT,CASSLGFRGNQPQHF
TRBD2,.,TRBJ2-5,TRBV6-2/TRBV6-3,TGTGCCAGCAGCCGCGCGTTGGCGGGAGGGGGAGAGACCCAGTACTTC,CASSRALAGGGETQYF
.,.,TRBJ1-4,TRBV5-1,TGCGCCAGCAGCTTCGGGGGTGAGCGGGAAAAACTGTTTTTT,CASSFGGEREKLFF
TRBD1,.,TRBJ2-1,TRBV6-2/TRBV6-3,TGTGCCAGCAGTTACTCGGGGACAGGGAGGGGGCAGTTCTTC,CASSYSGTGRGQFF
.,.,TRBJ1-4,TRBV27,TGTGCCAGCAGTTTAGGCCGGGCCAGGGACGCTAATGAAAAACTGTTTTTT,CASSLGRARDANEKLFF
.,.,TRBJ2-7,TRBV6-2/TRBV6-3,TGTGCCAGCAGCTCCGAGGTGGGGCGGGAGCAGTACTTC,CASSSEVGREQYF
TRBD2,.,TRBJ2-3,TRBV29-1,TGCAGCGTTGCGTTAATAGCGGGGCCGTCCGATACGCAGTATTTT,CSVALIAGPSDTQYF
.,.,TRBJ1-5,TRBV7-9,TGTGCCAGCAGCTTAGCAGGGGGCAATCAGCCCCAGCATTTT,CASSLAGGNQPQHF